This TCR beta chain was sequenced for a study of cytomegalovirus exposure and HLA in healthy donors (dated 2017 in TCRdb). In the study overall: In an earlier analysis of approximately 500 of the donors, approximately 300 Gb of sequence data and 117 million unique TCR beta sequences from some 170 million T cells were reported. A later genetic analysis used genome-wide SNP genotypes for 398 of the 666 donors, treating that subset as a discovery cohort. The number of typed donors differed by locus: about 629-630 for A, B, C, DRB1 and DQB1; approximately 520 for DQA1; around 610 for DPA1; and approximately 450 for DPB1. Because of strong linkage in the cohort, five DR-DQ haplotypes were treated as single units for association and clustering. Among several hundred genotyped donors of the cohort, an average of approximately 240,000 unique TCR beta nucleotide sequences was sequenced per donor, of which 15% to 20% were non-productive. Every repertoire in the discovery cohort had been generated on one and the same sequencing platform. To predict cytomegalovirus infection status, the study brought together high-throughput TCR immunosequencing, statistical association of individual TCRs with disease status, and machine learning. An earlier analysis of approximately 640 of the donors applied high-throughput TCR beta sequencing to assess whether each TCR beta V gene segment acted as functional or pseudogenic. A separate validation cohort of 100 to 150 different subjects was used in addition to the roughly 640-subject first cohort. Both class I and class II loci were covered by HLA typing, at four-digit resolution. Of the approximately 400 genotyped donors, around 81% fell in the genetic ancestry cluster associated with self-reported Caucasian donors. Rather than drawing on any new phenotypic data, the later analysis identified candidate immune exposures from TCR beta sequences and the way those sequences occurred across donors. The study profiled the T cell repertoires of 550 to 700 subjects by immunosequencing and related them to cytomegalovirus serostatus. Roughly 300 gigabases of sequencing data and some 85 million unique TCR sequences were included in an early release covering roughly 700 HLA-typed donors. The study aimed to test whether signatures of past pathogen exposure could be identified by cataloging public T cell receptors. Donor age, sex, ethnicity and CMV serostatus were compiled together with the repertoire data. To study patterns of TCR occurrence, a later analysis re-analyzed previously published TCR beta repertoires from several hundred donors and added high-resolution HLA genotyping.

The method behind the library was the immunoSEQ multiplex PCR assay. For the multiplex PCR, a mixture combining 60 forward primers for TCR Vbeta segments and 13 reverse primers for TCR Jbeta segments was used. A multiplex PCR assay on genomic DNA amplified the CDR3 region of rearranged TCR beta genes. Amplified TCR beta libraries were sequenced as 87-base-pair reads on the Illumina HiSeq System. The published analysis was carried out like this. Across the 700 or so repertoires, a later analysis counted tens of millions of unique TCR beta chains, approximately 12 million of which were shared by at least two donors. To remove PCR and sequencing errors, raw reads were error-corrected and collapsed into unique sequences using a nearest-neighbor algorithm that merged closely related sequences. CDR3 sequences were aligned to IMGT reference sequences to assign V, D and J gene segments. For a sequence to be retained, a match of at least six nucleotides to both a V gene segment and a J gene segment was required. A rearrangement was called productive if the CDR3 had no stop codons and remained in frame with V and J, and every other rearrangement was called non-productive. CDR3 was defined according to IMGT convention as the region running from the second conserved V-encoded cysteine to the conserved J-encoded phenylalanine. Sequences without an unambiguous match to a single V gene segment were excluded from the earlier analysis of several hundred of the donors. In an earlier analysis of 587 of the donors, V segments were called functional above 56.7% productive rearrangements and were called segregating when the between-donor standard deviation exceeded 5%. To diagnose cytomegalovirus status from the catalog of TCR beta chain sequences, a statistical classification framework was built. In a later analysis, V and J genes were assigned by comparing TCR nucleotide sequences against IMGT/GENE-DB human TR gene sequences. In a later analysis, CDR3 sequences and most-parsimonious VDJ recombination scenarios were assigned using the TCRdist pipeline. In a later analysis, each TCR beta chain was defined by its CDR3 amino acid sequence together with its V-gene family, and reads lacking a unique V-gene family were excluded. In a later analysis, 450 to 600 highly shared, low-generation-probability nucleotide sequences were removed to address suspected cross-contamination and a sequencing artifact. In a later analysis, a clonal expansion index was calculated for each public chain from normalized within-repertoire ranks of inferred template counts. In a later analysis, generation probabilities were computed using a VDJ recombination model fitted to out-of-frame rearrangements, and the results were checked against IGoR. In a later analysis, TCR-TCR, TCR-HLA and TCR-CMV co-occurrence was scored with hypergeometric tests, and a repertoire-size bias correction was applied to TCR pairs. To estimate false discovery rates, a later analysis permuted the HLA or CMV assignments 20 times. In a later analysis, co-occurring TCRs were grouped with DBSCAN, and TCRdist sequence similarity was added when clustering was performed within HLA-allele-positive subsets. Repertoires with fewer than 30,000 or more than 120,000 public chains were left out of co-occurrence clustering, as were about 5 repertoires with anomalous nucleotide sharing. TCRdb carries this immuneACCESS record with in-frame sequences only. Its versions omit some clonotypes, under half of them owing to an unresolved V gene in the studies checked, with the rest unexplained. The DNA gave D and trimming, while V, J and clone size come from that table. The sample contains 160,000 or so clones, about four fifths of them found a single time. The ten biggest clones cover around 14% of the sample.

The CDR3 holds 15 amino acids from the cysteine to the phenylalanine. The entry retains the CDR3 DNA only, 45 bases that are in frame from base 1. CDR1 and CDR2, per the germline V gene, are ENHRY and SYGVKD. V ends up 5 bases short and J 6 bases short, with an unmatched junction base count of 6. What the research found in general, with its limitations: The earlier analysis of approximately 540 of the donors excluded roughly 17 rarely observed V segments, including chromosome 9 orphons, because counts were too low. Because the 87-base-pair reads could not distinguish some IMGT-functional V segments, including TRBV6-2 and TRBV6-3, those segments were excluded. A cluster of highly shared sequence variants was judged likely to represent a technical artifact of the sequencing pipeline. Because HLA typing was missing for some donors at each locus, association tests included only the typed subset. Correlated functional status among segregating V segments might reflect linkage disequilibrium, but an unknown experimental factor could not be ruled out. A later analysis associated 15,000 to 20,000 TCR beta sequences with specific HLA alleles at a false discovery rate of 0.05. V-gene and J-gene trimming of TCR beta chains was associated with a missense DCLRE1C variant in a later genetic analysis, and the association was replicated in an independent cohort. When HLA alleles, especially DR and DQ, strongly co-occurred, attributing TCR associations to individual alleles was difficult. In a later analysis, TCR association rates were found to vary across HLA loci, with the most associated TCRs seen for DRB1 alleles and the fewest for HLA-C alleles. The classifier was reported to diagnose cytomegalovirus status with high specificity and sensitivity in both the original and validation cohorts. A later analysis found that most CMV-associated TCR beta chains appeared HLA-restricted, with HLA associations seemingly driven largely by CMV exposure. In an earlier analysis of about 550 of the donors, most TCR beta V segments were observed in productive rearrangements about 90% or about 30% of the time, broadly matching IMGT annotations. In a later analysis, HLA-associated TCR beta chains were found to be more clonally expanded and to have lower generation probabilities than equally common non-associated chains. The presence/absence analyses assumed that sequencing depth was roughly uniform across donors, and that assumption may not be true. A total of 150 to 200 TCR beta chains were listed by the study as associated with cytomegalovirus. A further reported finding was that TCR beta sequences accurately predicted the HLA-A and HLA-B alleles for most subjects in the first cohort. The only immune exposure information available for the cohort was CMV serostatus. A later genetic analysis reported fewer N-insertions in productive TCRs among donors in an Asian-associated ancestry cluster than the roughly 650-donor mean. Most TCR sequences were observed very rarely across donors, whereas some public TCRs were present in many individuals. This cohort had only TCR beta chains sequenced, and the lack of alpha or paired-chain data limited which features could be detected. Several of the top co-occurrence clusters appeared to be linked to parvovirus B19, influenza, CMV and Epstein-Barr virus, according to a later analysis. The authors suggested that the approach could potentially be generalized to other disease states and immunological phenotypes. A few of the identified cytomegalovirus-associated TCR beta chains were confirmed in vitro to be specific for cytomegalovirus antigens.

In total, approximately 690 healthy bone marrow donors made up the cohort. All cohort members were sampled while nominally healthy, although unrecorded immune exposures were likely present. The donor was CMV seronegative and belonged to the group of more than 300 seronegative cohort members. Each donor provided a peripheral blood sample, and peripheral blood mononuclear cells were used for TCR beta sequencing. Genomic DNA was extracted from the blood cell samples with the Qiagen DNeasy Blood Extraction Kit. Of note for this clone: No cognate antigen has been identified for it. One base away there is no much larger clone; base qualities are not given.

The sequenced sample was PBMCs. This sequence originates from a woman between 50 and 59 years old in good health and CMV-seronegative. This chain joins TRBV10-3 to TRBJ2-3, and 12 junction bases match TRBD1. Here the CDR3 is given as CAISSGTGGSDTQYF. Read as DNA, the sequence is TGTGCCATCAGTTCCGGGACAGGGGGCTCGGATACGCAGTATTTT.